This passage covers 8 T cell receptor beta chains from one sample sequenced in a study of CD4 and CD8 cells across lung adenocarcinoma regions. One entry per CDR3 protein, called by TCRdb with MiXCR from the PCR reads. The table records about 8,400 distinct CDR3 sequences, more than 55% of them present only once. Sequenced input: CD4+ T cells from the center of a lung tumor. These receptors were obtained from a female donor with lung adenocarcinoma. The CD4 and CD8 labels of this study may be unreliable.

This chain connects TRBV11-2 to TRBJ2-7, with D possibly matching TRBD2 (6 bases). Germline values: CDR1 SGHAT, CDR2 FQNNGV. The CDR3 is 14 residues long. Trimming pared 5 bases from V and 2 bases from J, leaving 13 bases between. CDR3 nucleotides: TGTGCCAGCAGCACAAACCCGGGGGCCTACGAGCAGTACTTC. The encoded protein is CASSTNPGAYEQYF.

As concerns this clonotype: The CDR3 does not close with the conserved phenylalanine or tryptophan, likely indicating a read error. The rearrangement joins TRBV6-1 to TRBJ2-1, with D unresolved. V shed 1 base and J shed 8 bases, with 9 bases lying between them. The germline CDR1 and CDR2 sequences are MNHNS and SASEGT. This CDR3 is 13 amino acids long. This chain's CDR3 is CASSEGTSDEQFS. CDR3 nucleotides: TGTGCCAGCAGTGAAGGGACCAGCGATGAGCAGTTCTCA.

The genes are TRBV10-3 and TRBJ2-5, with a possible D match to TRBD2 (5 bases). Near its end, the DNA agrees better with TRBJ2-1, so the J call may be wrong. Germline-derived CDR1 and CDR2 are ENHRY and SYGVKD. The CDR3 runs to 13 residues. CDR3 residues: CATPPAGGGEQFF. As DNA, the CDR3 is TGTGCCACTCCACCCGCGGGCGGCGGTGAGCAGTTCTTC.

This chain connects TRBV27 to TRBJ2-5; 8 nucleotides match TRBD2. This CDR3 region has 16 residues. Germline CDR1 MNHEY, CDR2 SMNVEV (reference sequence). V dropped 6 bases and J dropped 4; count of bases not matched to a gene: 13. Here the CDR3 reads CASRGRGAGGTETQYF. The CDR3 DNA reads TGTGCCAGCAGGGGTCGAGGGGCGGGGGGCACAGAGACCCAGTACTTC.

This clonotype was counted a single time. This rearrangement joins TRBV6-4 to TRBJ2-3, with 9 bases matching TRBD2. V gave up 5 bases and J gave up 8 bases; unmatched junction bases: 11. CDR1 and CDR2 (germline): MRHNA, SNTAGT. This CDR3 is 15 amino acids long. CDR3 bases: TGTGCCAGCAGTCCCGAAGCGGGAGGATGGGCTACGCAGTATTTT. Residues: CASSPEAGGWATQYF.

V usage is TRBV6-1 and J usage is TRBJ2-3; D unresolved. Germline CDR1 reads MNHNS; CDR2 reads SASEGT. The ends were cut back, 2 bases at V and 0 bases at J, with 12 bases in the middle. This CDR3 has 16 residues. DNA of the CDR3: TGTGCCAGCAGTGAATTGGCACACCTTAGCACAGATACGCAGTATTTT. Its protein is CASSELAHLSTDTQYF.

The chain combines TRBV6-5 with TRBJ2-3; the match to TRBD2 covers 9 bases. The length of the CDR3 is 12 residues. Germline-derived CDR1 and CDR2 are MNHEY and SVGAGI. Unmatched junction bases numbered 6, after V lost 6 bases and J lost 11 bases. CDR3 region: CASRLAGAVQYF. CDR3 nucleotide sequence: TGTGCCAGCAGATTAGCGGGGGCTGTGCAGTATTTT.

This clonotype showed up just a few times. The rearrangement links TRBV10-3 to TRBJ1-1; D is perhaps TRBD1 (6 bases). The CDR3 totals 13 residues. Germline CDR1 is ENHRY and CDR2 is SYGVKD. Trimming pared 4 bases from V and 1 base from J, leaving 7 bases between. CDR3 region: CAISGTENTEAFF. In nucleotides, the CDR3 is TGTGCCATCAGTGGGACAGAGAACACTGAAGCTTTCTTT.